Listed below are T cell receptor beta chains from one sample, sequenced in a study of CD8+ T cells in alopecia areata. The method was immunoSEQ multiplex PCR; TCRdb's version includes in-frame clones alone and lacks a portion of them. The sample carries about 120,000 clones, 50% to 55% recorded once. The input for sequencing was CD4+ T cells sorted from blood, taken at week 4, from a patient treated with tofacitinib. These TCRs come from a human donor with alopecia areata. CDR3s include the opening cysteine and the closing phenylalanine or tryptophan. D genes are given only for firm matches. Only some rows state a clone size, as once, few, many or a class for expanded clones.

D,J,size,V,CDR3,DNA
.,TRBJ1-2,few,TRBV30,CAWSIGGTGYTF,TGTGCCTGGAGTATCGGGGGAACTGGCTACACCTTC
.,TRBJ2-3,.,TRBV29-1,CSVESPGRTDTQYF,TGCAGCGTTGAAAGCCCCGGCCGCACAGATACGCAGTATTTT
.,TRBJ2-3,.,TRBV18,CASSGVLESTDTQYF,TGTGCCAGCTCAGGGGTTCTGGAGAGCACAGATACGCAGTATTTT
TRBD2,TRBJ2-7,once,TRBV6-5,CASSWRTSGEQYF,TGTGCCAGCAGTTGGCGGACTAGCGGGGAGCAGTACTTC
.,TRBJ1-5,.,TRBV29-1,CSVGEGGSNQPQHF,TGCAGCGTCGGGGAGGGAGGGTCCAATCAGCCCCAGCATTTT
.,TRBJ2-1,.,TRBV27,CASSHEVSRKSSYNEQFF,TGTGCCAGCAGTCACGAAGTAAGTCGGAAGAGCTCCTACAATGAGCAGTTCTTC
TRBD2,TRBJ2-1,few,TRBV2,CASSVLAGGGNEQFF,TGTGCCAGCAGCGTCCTAGCGGGGGGTGGCAATGAGCAGTTCTTC
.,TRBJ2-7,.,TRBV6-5,CASSSLRGSLREQYF,TGTGCCAGCAGTTCCCTGAGAGGGAGCCTACGCGAGCAGTACTTC
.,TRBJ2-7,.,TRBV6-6,CASSYRLDYEQYF,TGTGCCAGCAGTTATCGGCTGGACTACGAGCAGTACTTC
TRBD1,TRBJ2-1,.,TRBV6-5,CASSYSTGGGYNEQFF,TGTGCCAGCAGTTACTCGACAGGGGGTGGCTACAATGAGCAGTTCTTC
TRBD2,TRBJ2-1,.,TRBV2,CASSLSGSNNEQFF,TGTGCCAGCAGCCTTAGCGGGAGTAACAATGAGCAGTTCTTC
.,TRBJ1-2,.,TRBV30,CALDRPYLPNYGYTF,TGTGCCTTAGACAGGCCGTACCTTCCTAACTATGGCTACACCTTC
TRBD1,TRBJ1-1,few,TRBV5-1,CASSIQGLNTEAFF,TGCGCCAGCAGCATACAGGGGCTGAACACTGAAGCTTTCTTT
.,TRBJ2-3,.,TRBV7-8,CASSLGSRRRGGMTDTQYF,TGTGCCAGCAGCTTAGGATCGAGGCGACGGGGAGGAATGACAGATACGCAGTATTTT
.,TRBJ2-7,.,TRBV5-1,CASSLIGNYEQYF,TGCGCCAGCAGCTTAATAGGGAACTACGAGCAGTACTTC
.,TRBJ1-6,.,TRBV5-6,CASSLVQRDYSPLHF,TGTGCCAGCAGCTTGGTTCAGCGCGATTATTCACCCCTCCACTTT
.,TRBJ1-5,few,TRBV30,CAWSRGPINQPQHF,TGTGCCTGGAGCCGGGGACCGATCAATCAGCCCCAGCATTTT
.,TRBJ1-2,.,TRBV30,CAWSVARAPRGYTF,TGTGCCTGGAGTGTAGCCAGGGCCCCTCGGGGCTACACCTTC
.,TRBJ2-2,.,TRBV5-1,CASSRLGQNTGELFF,TGCGCCAGCAGCCGCCTCGGACAAAACACCGGGGAGCTGTTTTTT
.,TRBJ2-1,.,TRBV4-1,CASSLSRSSYNEQFF,TGCGCCAGCAGCCTCAGCAGGAGCTCCTACAATGAGCAGTTCTTC
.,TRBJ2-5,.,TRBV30,CAWSVLLETQYF,TGTGCCTGGAGTGTACTTCTAGAGACCCAGTACTTC
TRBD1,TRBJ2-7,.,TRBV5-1,CASSLLVTGAYEQYF,TGCGCCAGCAGCTTGCTTGTGACAGGGGCCTACGAGCAGTACTTC
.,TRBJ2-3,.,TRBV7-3,CASSLKGDTQYF,TGTGCCAGCAGCTTAAAGGGGGATACGCAGTATTTT
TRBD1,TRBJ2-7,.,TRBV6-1,CASRVFGTALFEQYF,TGTGCCAGCAGGGTTTTTGGGACAGCACTTTTCGAGCAGTACTTC
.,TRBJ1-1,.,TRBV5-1,CASSPLSYMNTEAFF,TGCGCCAGCAGCCCCTTGAGCTATATGAACACTGAAGCTTTCTTT
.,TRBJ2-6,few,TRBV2,CASSSQSSGANVLTF,TGTGCCAGCAGTTCACAGAGCTCTGGGGCCAACGTCCTGACTTTC
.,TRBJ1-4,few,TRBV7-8,CASSPTPVENEKLFF,TGTGCCAGCAGCCCGACGCCAGTGGAAAATGAAAAACTGTTTTTT
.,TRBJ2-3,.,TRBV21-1,CASNPIAGEADTQYF,TGTGCCAGCAACCCAATAGCGGGAGAGGCAGATACGCAGTATTTT
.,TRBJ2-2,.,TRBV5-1,CASSSLGANTGELFF,TGCGCCAGCAGCTCCCTCGGTGCGAACACCGGGGAGCTGTTTTTT
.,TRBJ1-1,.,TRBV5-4,CASSFDGGGTEAFF,TGTGCCAGCAGCTTTGATGGGGGCGGGACTGAAGCTTTCTTT
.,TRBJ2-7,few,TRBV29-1,CSVMAIDYEQYF,TGCAGCGTTATGGCCATCGACTACGAGCAGTACTTC
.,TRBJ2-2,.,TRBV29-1,CSVVWRAGELFF,TGCAGCGTCGTGTGGCGTGCCGGGGAGCTGTTTTTT
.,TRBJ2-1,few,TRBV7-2,CASSLEFDNEQFF,TGTGCCAGCAGCTTAGAATTCGACAATGAGCAGTTCTTC
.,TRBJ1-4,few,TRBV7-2,CASSFRGVGEKLFF,TGTGCCAGCAGCTTCCGGGGTGTGGGTGAAAAACTGTTTTTT
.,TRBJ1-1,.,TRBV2,CASNPDRLGEAFF,TGTGCCAGCAACCCCGACAGACTTGGGGAAGCTTTCTTT
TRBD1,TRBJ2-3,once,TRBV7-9,CASSAGTANTQYF,TGTGCCAGCAGCGCCGGGACAGCCAATACGCAGTATTTT
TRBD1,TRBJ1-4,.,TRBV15,CATSRGTGSEKLFF,TGTGCCACCAGCAGAGGGACAGGTTCCGAAAAACTGTTTTTT
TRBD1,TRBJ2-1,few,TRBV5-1,CASSLVGGDEQFF,TGCGCCAGCAGCTTGGTAGGGGGCGATGAGCAGTTCTTC
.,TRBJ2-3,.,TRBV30,CAWKSGLSTDTQYF,TGTGCCTGGAAGAGCGGCCTAAGCACAGATACGCAGTATTTT
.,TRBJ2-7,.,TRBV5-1,CASSLEYEQYF,TGCGCCAGCAGCTTGGAATACGAGCAGTACTTC
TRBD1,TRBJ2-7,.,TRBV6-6,CASSQRATGGSYEQYF,TGTGCCAGCAGTCAAAGGGCTACAGGGGGATCCTACGAGCAGTACTTC
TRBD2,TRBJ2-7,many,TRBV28,CASSLDTSGGALSYEQYF,TGTGCCAGCAGTTTAGACACTAGCGGGGGGGCTCTTTCCTACGAGCAGTACTTC
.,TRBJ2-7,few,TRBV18,CASSPLGHVNSYEQYF,TGTGCCAGCTCACCACTAGGACACGTAAATTCCTACGAGCAGTACTTC
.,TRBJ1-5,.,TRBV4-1,CASSQVGPISNQPQHF,TGCGCCAGCAGCCAAGTTGGACCTATTAGCAATCAGCCCCAGCATTTT
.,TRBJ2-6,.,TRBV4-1,CASSQGQDGRAGANVLTF,TGCGCCAGCAGCCAAGGCCAGGACGGTCGTGCTGGGGCCAACGTCCTGACTTTC
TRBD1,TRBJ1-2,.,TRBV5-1,CASSTPGQGPEGPNYGYTF,TGCGCCAGCAGCACGCCGGGACAGGGACCCGAGGGACCTAACTATGGCTACACCTTC
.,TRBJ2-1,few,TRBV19,CASESRTDNEQFF,TGTGCCAGTGAAAGCAGGACAGACAATGAGCAGTTCTTC
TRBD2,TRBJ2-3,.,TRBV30,CAWSKRGADTQYF,TGTGCCTGGTCAAAGCGGGGCGCAGATACGCAGTATTTT
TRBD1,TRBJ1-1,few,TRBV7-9,CASSSQAGTANTEAFF,TGTGCCAGCAGCTCCCAAGCCGGGACAGCGAACACTGAAGCTTTCTTT
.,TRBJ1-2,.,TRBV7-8,CASRGRVDYGYTF,TGTGCCAGCAGGGGCAGGGTGGACTATGGCTACACCTTC
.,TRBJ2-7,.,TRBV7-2,CASSFDRGPYEQYF,TGTGCCAGCAGCTTTGATAGAGGACCCTACGAGCAGTACTTC
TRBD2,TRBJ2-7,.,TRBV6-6,CASNKLAGGVTEQYF,TGTGCCAGCAACAAACTAGCGGGAGGCGTTACCGAGCAGTACTTC
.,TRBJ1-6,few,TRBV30,CAWSTQGYSPLHF,TGTGCCTGGAGTACTCAGGGTTATTCACCCCTCCACTTT
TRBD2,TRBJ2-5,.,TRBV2,CASSSGTSGFETQYF,TGTGCCAGCAGTTCCGGGACTAGCGGGTTCGAGACCCAGTACTTC
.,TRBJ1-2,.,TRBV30,CAWASDNYGYTF,TGTGCCTGGGCCTCAGACAACTATGGCTACACCTTC